The T cell receptor (beta chain) under discussion was sequenced for a study of a mutant IDH1 vaccine in newly diagnosed glioma. This clone was observed a handful of times. Its antigen is unidentified. The CDR3 loop spans 16 amino acids. V lost 0 bases and J lost 2, with 14 bases in between. The germline V gene encodes CDR1 SEHNR and CDR2 FQNEAQ (reference sequence). Assay used: immunoSEQ multiplex PCR; TCRdb lists only in-frame clones, some missing. The sample holds around 50,000 clones, about 65% seen once. Time point reported: week 47, end of study. Alongside topical imiquimod, each dose of vaccine comprised 300 ug of mutant IDH1 20-mer peptide.

The clonotype comes from a man in his forties or fifties with glioma. Some clones in this sample may be carry-over from other donors' samples. The input for sequencing was peripheral blood mononuclear cells (PBMCs), taken from a glioma patient whose treatment included an IDH1 peptide vaccine. The chain employs TRBV7-9 and TRBJ2-7, with D tentatively TRBD2 (6 bases). The CDR3 loop is CASSLANAGRAYEQYF. The DNA for the CDR3 is TGTGCCAGCAGCTTAGCGAACGCGGGGCGAGCCTACGAGCAGTACTTC.